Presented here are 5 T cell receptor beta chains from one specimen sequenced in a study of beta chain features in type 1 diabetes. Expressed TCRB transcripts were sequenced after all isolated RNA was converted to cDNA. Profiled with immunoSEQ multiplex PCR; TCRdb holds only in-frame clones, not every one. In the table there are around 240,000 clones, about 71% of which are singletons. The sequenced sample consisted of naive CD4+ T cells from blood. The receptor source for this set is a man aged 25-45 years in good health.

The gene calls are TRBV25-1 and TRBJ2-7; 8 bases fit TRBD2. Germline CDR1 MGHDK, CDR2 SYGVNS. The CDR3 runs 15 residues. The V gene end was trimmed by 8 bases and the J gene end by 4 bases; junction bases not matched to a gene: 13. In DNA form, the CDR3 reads TGTGCCAGCGCCCAGAATAGGGCTAGCGGGTACGAGCAGTACTTC. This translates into CASAQNRASGYEQYF.

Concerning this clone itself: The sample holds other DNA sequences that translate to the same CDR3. CDR3 DNA sequence: TGTGCCTGGTCAGGGGGTTCCTACGAGCAGTACTTC. Encoded protein: CAWSGGSYEQYF. The chain uses TRBV30 and TRBJ2-7; 7 nucleotides match TRBD1. Germline assignment: CDR1 GTSNPN and CDR2 SVGIG (reference sequence). This CDR3 region has 12 residues. V shed 5 bases, J shed 1 base, and the junction held 2 bases outside the gene matches.

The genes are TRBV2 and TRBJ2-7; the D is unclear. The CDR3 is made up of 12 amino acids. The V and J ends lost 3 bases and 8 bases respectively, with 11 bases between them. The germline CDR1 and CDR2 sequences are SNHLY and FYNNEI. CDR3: CASSDGPLQQYF. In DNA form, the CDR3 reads TGTGCCAGCAGTGACGGTCCCCTTCAGCAGTACTTC. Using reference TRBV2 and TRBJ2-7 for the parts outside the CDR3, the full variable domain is EPEVTQTPSHQVTQMGQEVILRCVPISNHLYFYWYRQILGQKVEFLVSFYNNEISEKSEIFDDQFSVERPDGSNFTLKIRSTKLEDSAMYFCASSDGPLQQYFGPGTRLTVT.

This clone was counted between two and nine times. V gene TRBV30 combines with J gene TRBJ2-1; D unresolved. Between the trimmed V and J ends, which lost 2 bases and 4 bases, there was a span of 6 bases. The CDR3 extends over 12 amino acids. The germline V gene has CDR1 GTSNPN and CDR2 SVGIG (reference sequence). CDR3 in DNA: TGTGCCTGGAGTAGGAAGTACAATGAGCAGTTCTTC. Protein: CAWSRKYNEQFF.

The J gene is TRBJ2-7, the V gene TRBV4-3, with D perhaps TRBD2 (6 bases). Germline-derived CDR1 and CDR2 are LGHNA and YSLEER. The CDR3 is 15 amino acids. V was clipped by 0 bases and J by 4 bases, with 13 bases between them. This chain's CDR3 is CASSQDKIGGYEQYF. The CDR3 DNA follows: TGCGCCAGCAGCCAAGATAAAATAGGAGGGTACGAGCAGTACTTC.